Detailed here is one T cell receptor (beta chain). Its specificity is not known. V lost 1 base and J 4 bases, leaving 17 bases between the germline ends. The length of the CDR3 is 17 residues. Germline CDR1 reads SGHVS; CDR2 reads FQNEAQ. The primer mix had 60 Vbeta and 13 Jbeta primers. TCRdb keeps only in-frame clones here, not all; method: immunoSEQ multiplex PCR. The sample holds approximately 150,000 clones, roughly 79% seen once. This sample stems from a study of cytomegalovirus exposure and HLA in healthy donors. Points from the study as a whole: Accounts indicate the classifier identified cytomegalovirus status with strong specificity and sensitivity. Available immune exposure information covered CMV serostatus only. A link between a missense DCLRE1C variant and TCR beta V- and J-gene trimming emerged from a later analysis.

The TCR comes from a man in his forties or fifties in good health and CMV-seronegative. The sequenced sample was PBMCs. V and J are TRBV7-8 and TRBJ1-5; tentative D call: TRBD1 (6 bases). CDR3 sequence: CASSLVGAGVKNQPQHF. The DNA for the CDR3 is TGTGCCAGCAGCTTAGTGGGCGCAGGGGTGAAAAATCAGCCCCAGCATTTT.